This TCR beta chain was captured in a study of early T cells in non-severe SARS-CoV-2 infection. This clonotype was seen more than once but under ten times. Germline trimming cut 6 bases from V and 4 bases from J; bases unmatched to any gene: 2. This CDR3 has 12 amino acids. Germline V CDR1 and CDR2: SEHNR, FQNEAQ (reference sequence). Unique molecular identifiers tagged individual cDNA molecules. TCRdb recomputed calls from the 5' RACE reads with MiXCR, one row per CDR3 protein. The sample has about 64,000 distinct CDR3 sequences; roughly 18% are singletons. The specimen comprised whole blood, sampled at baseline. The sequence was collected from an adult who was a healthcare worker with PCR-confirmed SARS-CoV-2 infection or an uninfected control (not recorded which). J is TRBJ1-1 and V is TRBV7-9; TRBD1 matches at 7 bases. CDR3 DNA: TGTGCCAGCAGGACAGGGCTCACTGAAGCTTTCTTT. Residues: CASRTGLTEAFF.